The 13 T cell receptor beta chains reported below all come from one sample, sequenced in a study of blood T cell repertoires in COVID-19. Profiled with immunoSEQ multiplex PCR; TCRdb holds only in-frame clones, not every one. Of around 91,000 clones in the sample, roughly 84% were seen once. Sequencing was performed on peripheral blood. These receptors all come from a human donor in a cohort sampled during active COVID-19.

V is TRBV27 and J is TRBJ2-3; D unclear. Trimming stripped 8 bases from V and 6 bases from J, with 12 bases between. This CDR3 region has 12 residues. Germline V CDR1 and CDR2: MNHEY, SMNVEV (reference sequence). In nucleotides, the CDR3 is TGTGCCAGCTCCCTCAGCAGGGATACGCAGTATTTT. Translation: CASSLSRDTQYF.

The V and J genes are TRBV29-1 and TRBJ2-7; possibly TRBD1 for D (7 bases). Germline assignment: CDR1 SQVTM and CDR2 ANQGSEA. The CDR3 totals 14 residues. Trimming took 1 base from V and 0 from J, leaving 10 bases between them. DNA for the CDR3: TGCAGCGTTGAAGGACAGGGAGGCTCCTACGAGCAGTACTTC. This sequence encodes CSVEGQGGSYEQYF.

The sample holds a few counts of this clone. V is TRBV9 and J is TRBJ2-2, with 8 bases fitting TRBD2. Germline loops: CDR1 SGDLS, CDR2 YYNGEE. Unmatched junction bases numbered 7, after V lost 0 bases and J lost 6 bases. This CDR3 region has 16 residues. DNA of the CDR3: TGTGCCAGCAGCGTAGATTCGGGACTAGGGTCCGGGGAGCTGTTTTTT. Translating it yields CASSVDSGLGSGELFF.

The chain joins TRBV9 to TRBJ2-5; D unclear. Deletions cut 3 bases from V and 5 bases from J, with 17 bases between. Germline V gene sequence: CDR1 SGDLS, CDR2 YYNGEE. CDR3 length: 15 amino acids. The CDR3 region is CASSASVPSGETQYF. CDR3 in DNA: TGTGCCAGCAGCGCCTCGGTGCCCTCCGGGGAGACCCAGTACTTC.

The CDR3 nucleotides read TGCGCCAGCAGCCCAGGGGGCGGGCACGGTCCTGAAGCTTTCTTT. This sequence encodes CASSPGGGHGPEAFF. The chain is built from TRBV5-1 and TRBJ1-1; 8 bases are a match to TRBD1. Germline values: CDR1 SGHRS, CDR2 YFSETQ. The CDR3 covers 15 residues. V lost 4 bases and J lost 6; bases outside the gene matches: 11.

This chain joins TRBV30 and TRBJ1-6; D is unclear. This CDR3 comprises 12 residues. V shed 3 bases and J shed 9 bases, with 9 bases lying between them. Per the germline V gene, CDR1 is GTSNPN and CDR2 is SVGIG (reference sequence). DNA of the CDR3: TGTGCCTGGAGAGAGGGCGGTTCACCCCTCCACTTT. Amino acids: CAWREGGSPLHF.

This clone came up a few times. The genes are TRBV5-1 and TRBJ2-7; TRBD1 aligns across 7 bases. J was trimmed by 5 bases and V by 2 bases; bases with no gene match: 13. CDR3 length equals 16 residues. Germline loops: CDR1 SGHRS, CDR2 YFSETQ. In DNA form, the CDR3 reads TGCGCCAGCAGCTTACGTCGACAGGGTTTCTACCACGAGCAGTACTTC. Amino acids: CASSLRRQGFYHEQYF.

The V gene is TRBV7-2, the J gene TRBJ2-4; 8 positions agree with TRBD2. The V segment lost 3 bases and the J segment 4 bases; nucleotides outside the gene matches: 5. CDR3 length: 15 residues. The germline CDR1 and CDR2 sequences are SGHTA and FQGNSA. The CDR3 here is CASSLVAGGKNIQYF. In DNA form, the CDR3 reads TGTGCCAGCAGCTTGGTTGCGGGGGGAAAAAACATTCAGTACTTC.

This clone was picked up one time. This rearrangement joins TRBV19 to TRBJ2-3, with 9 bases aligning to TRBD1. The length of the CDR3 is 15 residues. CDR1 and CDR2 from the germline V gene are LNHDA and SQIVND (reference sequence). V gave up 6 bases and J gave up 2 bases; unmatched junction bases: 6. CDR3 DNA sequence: TGTGCCAGTAGGATGGGACAGGGACCCACAGATACGCAGTATTTT. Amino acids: CASRMGQGPTDTQYF.

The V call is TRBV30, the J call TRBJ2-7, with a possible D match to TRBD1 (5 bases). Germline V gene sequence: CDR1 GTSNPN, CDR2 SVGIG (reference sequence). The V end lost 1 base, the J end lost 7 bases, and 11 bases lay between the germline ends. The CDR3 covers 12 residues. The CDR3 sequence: CAWSAPAGEQYF. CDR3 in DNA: TGTGCCTGGAGTGCCCCGGCAGGGGAGCAGTACTTC.

CDR3: CASSRGRGLNEQYF. CDR3 DNA sequence: TGTGCCAGCTCGAGGGGCAGGGGTTTGAACGAGCAGTACTTC. The chain employs TRBV18 and TRBJ2-7; tentative D call: TRBD1 (6 bases). The V gene lost 6 bases and the J gene lost 5 bases, with 17 bases spanning the gap. Germline V gene data show CDR1 as KGHSH and CDR2 as LQKENI. The CDR3 has 14 residues. The full variable domain, rest sourced from reference TRBV18 and TRBJ2-7, is NAGVMQNPRHLVRRRGQEARLRCSPMKGHSHVYWYRQLPEEGLKFMVYLQKENIIDESGMPKERFSAEFPKEGPSILRIQQVVRGDSAAYFCASSRGRGLNEQYFGPGTRLTVT.

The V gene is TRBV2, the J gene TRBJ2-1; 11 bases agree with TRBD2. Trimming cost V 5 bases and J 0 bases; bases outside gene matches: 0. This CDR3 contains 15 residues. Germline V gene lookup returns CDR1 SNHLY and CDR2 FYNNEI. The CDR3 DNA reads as TGTGCCAGCAGTCTAGCGGGAGGCTCCTACAATGAGCAGTTCTTC. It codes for CASSLAGGSYNEQFF.

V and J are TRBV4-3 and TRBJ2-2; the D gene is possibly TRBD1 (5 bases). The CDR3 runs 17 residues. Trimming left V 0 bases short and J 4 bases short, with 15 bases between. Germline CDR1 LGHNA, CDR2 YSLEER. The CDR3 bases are TGCGCCAGCAGCCAAGAACGGGCGACAGTAGGCACCGGGGAGCTGTTTTTT. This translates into CASSQERATVGTGELFF.